This T cell receptor beta chain was recovered during a study of beta chain features in type 1 diabetes. Study-wide background: Examination spanned around 100,000,000 sorted cells from all samples. Regarding the study as a whole: In all four CD4+ subsets, TCRB CDR3 length was significantly, moderately reduced in type 1 diabetes.

A few counts support this clone. Its antigen is not identified. Sequencing targeted expressed TCRB transcripts, as all isolated RNA had been reverse transcribed. The data were produced by immunoSEQ multiplex PCR, yet TCRdb's version contains in-frame clones alone and is incomplete. The table lists fewer than 400,000 clones, less than 9.5% of them singletons. Trimming cost V 8 bases and J 7 bases; bases outside gene matches: 5. The CDR3 runs to 15 residues. CDR1 is ENHRY, CDR2 SYGVKD, per germline. Researchers reported sorting CD4+ naive, central memory, regulatory and stem cell-like memory cells via CD45RO/CCR7/CD25/CD127/CD95/CD27.

The specimen was central memory CD4+ T cells from blood. The sequence came from a woman in her late teens or twenties in good health. This chain connects TRBV10-3 to TRBJ2-1; 16 bases match TRBD2. The CDR3 is CAIGTSGRAGNEQFF. CDR3 sequence (DNA): TGTGCCATCGGGACTAGCGGGAGGGCGGGGAATGAGCAGTTCTTC.